Below are 13 T cell receptor beta chains sequenced from a single sample in a study of blood T cells in healthy people across ages. With a J-beta primer mix and a sample-barcoded 5' primer, a second PCR ran about 7 to 11 cycles. MiXCR, run by TCRdb on the 5' RACE reads, gives a single entry per CDR3 protein. The sample lists 700,000 to 950,000 distinct CDR3 sequences, 58% occurring once. Sequencing was carried out using blood. These receptor sequences come from a man aged 25-40 years in good health.

The chain combines TRBV7-8 with TRBJ1-2; D is unresolved. The CDR3 runs 14 residues. Germline-derived CDR1 and CDR2 are SGHVS and FQNEAQ. Trimming cost V 3 bases and J 4 bases, with 12 bases left between them. This CDR3 is CASSFTSPLYGYTF. CDR3 DNA sequence: TGTGCCAGCAGCTTTACATCGCCCCTCTATGGCTACACCTTC.

This chain connects TRBV5-1 to TRBJ2-1; possibly TRBD1 for D (6 bases). CDR1 and CDR2 from the germline V gene are SGHRS and YFSETQ. CDR3 length equals 14 residues. The germline V and J ends were trimmed by 0 bases and 14 bases, with 18 bases remaining between them. The CDR3 sequence is CASSLEFMGHYKFF. The CDR3 DNA reads TGCGCCAGCAGCTTGGAGTTTATGGGACATTATAAGTTCTTC.

The chain uses TRBV11-2 and TRBJ1-2; a possible D gene is TRBD1 (5 bases). Per the germline V gene, CDR1 is SGHAT and CDR2 is FQNNGV. The CDR3 consists of 16 residues. With 2 bases removed from V and 0 bases from J, the gap between germline ends came to 13 bases. The CDR3 is CASSLSPGAANYGYTF. In nucleotides, the CDR3 is TGTGCCAGCAGCTTATCCCCCGGGGCAGCTAACTATGGCTACACCTTC.

Many counts were recorded for this clonotype. This chain connects TRBV20-1 to TRBJ2-5; 10 positions match TRBD2. The V and J ends lost 7 bases and 2 bases, in that order; junction bases with no gene match: 4. CDR1 and CDR2 from the germline V gene are DFQATT and SNEGSKA (reference sequence). The CDR3 is 13 amino acids. The CDR3 loop is CSGLAGGQETQYF. The CDR3 coding sequence is TGCAGTGGATTAGCGGGAGGACAAGAGACCCAGTACTTC.

The genes are TRBV10-3 and TRBJ1-2; D gene unclear. Germline assignment: CDR1 ENHRY and CDR2 SYGVKD. The CDR3 consists of 13 residues. Between the trimmed V and J ends, which lost 0 bases and 8 bases, there was a span of 10 bases. CDR3: CAISESMVAGYTF. CDR3 in DNA: TGTGCCATCAGTGAGTCGATGGTGGCCGGCTACACCTTC.

This clonotype came up once. The genes are TRBV30 and TRBJ2-3; 9 bases map to TRBD2. Germline V lookup: CDR1 GTSNPN, CDR2 SVGIG (reference sequence). The trim removed 4 bases at V and 3 bases at J, leaving 2 bases unmatched. This CDR3 has 13 amino acids. In DNA, the CDR3 is TGTGCCTGGATCCTAGCGGGAACAGATACGCAGTATTTT. Translating gives CAWILAGTDTQYF.

The rearrangement uses TRBV6-1 and TRBJ2-7, with a possible D match to TRBD1 (5 bases). The V and J ends lost 8 bases and 0 bases respectively, with 11 bases between them. The CDR3 is made up of 13 amino acids. Germline assignment: CDR1 MNHNS and CDR2 SASEGT. CDR3 loop: CASLDTYSYEQYF. The CDR3 coding sequence is TGTGCCAGCCTGGACACCTACTCCTACGAGCAGTACTTC.

This clonotype was found a few times. This chain joins TRBV20-1 and TRBJ1-6; D gene ambiguous. Trimming cost V 3 bases and J 0 bases, with 3 bases left between them. The CDR3 length is 13 residues. Germline lookup yields CDR1 DFQATT and CDR2 SNEGSKA (reference sequence). The CDR3 loop is CSASDSYNSPLHF. CDR3 nucleotides: TGCAGTGCTAGTGACTCCTATAATTCACCCCTCCACTTT.

The chain has TRBV20-1 and TRBJ1-5; the D gene is possibly TRBD1 (5 bases). CDR3 length equals 14 residues. Looked up from germline, CDR1 is DFQATT and CDR2 is SNEGSKA (reference sequence). The ends were cut back, 6 bases at V and 3 bases at J, with 15 bases in the middle. The CDR3 spells CSAKIGTFNQPQHF. The CDR3 DNA follows: TGCAGTGCCAAAATCGGGACTTTCAATCAGCCCCAGCATTTT.

The table lists this clonotype with a few counts. This chain links TRBV20-1 with TRBJ2-4, with 11 nucleotides matching TRBD2. The last part of the DNA fits TRBJ2-7 better; the J call may be wrong. The CDR3 consists of 14 residues. CDR1 DFQATT and CDR2 SNEGSKA come from the germline V gene (reference sequence). For the CDR3, the DNA is TGCAGTGCTAGAGCGACTAGCGGGGTATACGAGCAGTACTTC. Its protein product is CSARATSGVYEQYF.

As regards this clonotype: One junction end does not reproduce the germline sequence, and a read error may be involved. The V gene is TRBV5-1, the J gene TRBJ2-5; 8 nucleotides match TRBD2. The assigned J gene may be wrong: the sequence end matches TRBJ2-7 better. The CDR3 spans 13 residues. Germline CDR1 SGHRS, CDR2 YFSETQ. The CDR3 DNA reads as TGCGCCGGCAGCTTAGCGGGGATCTACGAGCAGTACTTC. Protein product: CAGSLAGIYEQYF.

The J gene is TRBJ2-1, the V gene TRBV5-1; tentative D call: TRBD1 (5 bases). Germline assignment: CDR1 SGHRS and CDR2 YFSETQ. This CDR3 is 15 amino acids long. Trimming took 1 base from V and 4 from J, leaving 12 bases between them. The chain's CDR3 is CASSLLQGRYNEQFF. DNA of the CDR3: TGCGCCAGCAGCTTGCTGCAGGGCCGATACAATGAGCAGTTCTTC.

The chain combines TRBV20-1 with TRBJ2-5; D may be TRBD2 (6 bases). The length of the CDR3 is 16 residues. V gave up 4 bases and J gave up 2 bases, with 20 bases separating them. The V gene's germline CDR1 is DFQATT and CDR2 SNEGSKA (reference sequence). The CDR3 sequence: CSATPIGLAKQETQYF. DNA of the CDR3: TGCAGTGCTACCCCTATTGGGCTAGCGAAACAAGAGACCCAGTACTTC.